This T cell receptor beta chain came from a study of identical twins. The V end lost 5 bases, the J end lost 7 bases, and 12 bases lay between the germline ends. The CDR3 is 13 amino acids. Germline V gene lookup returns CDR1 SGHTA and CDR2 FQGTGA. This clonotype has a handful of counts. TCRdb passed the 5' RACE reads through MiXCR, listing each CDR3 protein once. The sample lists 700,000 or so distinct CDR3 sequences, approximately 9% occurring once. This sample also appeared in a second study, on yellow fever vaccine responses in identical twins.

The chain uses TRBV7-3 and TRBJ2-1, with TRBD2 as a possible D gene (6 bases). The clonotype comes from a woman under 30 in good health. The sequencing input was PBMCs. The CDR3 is CASSSSGLNEQFF. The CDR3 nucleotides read TGTGCCAGCAGCAGTAGCGGATTAAATGAGCAGTTCTTC. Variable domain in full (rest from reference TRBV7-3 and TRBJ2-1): GAGVSQTPSNKVTEKGKYVELRCDPISGHTALYWYRQSLGQGPEFLIYFQGTGAADDSGLPNDRFFAVRPEGSVSTLKIQRTERGDSAVYLCASSSSGLNEQFFGPGTRLTVL.